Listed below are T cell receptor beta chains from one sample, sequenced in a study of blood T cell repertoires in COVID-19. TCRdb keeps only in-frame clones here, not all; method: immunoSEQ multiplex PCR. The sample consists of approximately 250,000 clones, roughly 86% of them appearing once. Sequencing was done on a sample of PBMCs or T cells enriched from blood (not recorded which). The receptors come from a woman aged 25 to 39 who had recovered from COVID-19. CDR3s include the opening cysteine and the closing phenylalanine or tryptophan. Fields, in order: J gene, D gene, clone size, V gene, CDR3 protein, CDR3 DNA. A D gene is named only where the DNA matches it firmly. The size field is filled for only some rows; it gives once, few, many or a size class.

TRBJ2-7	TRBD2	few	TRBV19	CASSLLAGVFEQYF	TGTGCCAGTAGTCTCCTAGCGGGAGTGTTCGAGCAGTACTTC
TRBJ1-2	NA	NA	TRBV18	CASSPPGRKPGYTF	TGTGCCAGCTCACCACCGGGGCGAAAACCGGGCTACACCTTC
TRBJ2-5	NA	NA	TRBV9	CASSVSETQYF	TGTGCCAGCAGCGTATCGGAGACCCAGTACTTC
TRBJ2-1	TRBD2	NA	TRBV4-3	CASSPGASGGYEQFF	TGCGCCAGCAGCCCCGGCGCTAGCGGGGGCTATGAGCAGTTCTTC
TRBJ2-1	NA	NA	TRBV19	CASSIDRGSSYNEQFF	TGTGCCAGTAGTATAGATCGGGGGAGCTCCTACAATGAGCAGTTCTTC
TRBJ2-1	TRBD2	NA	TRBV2	CASSRTSGGYNEQFF	TGTGCCAGCAGTAGGACTAGCGGGGGGTACAATGAGCAGTTCTTC
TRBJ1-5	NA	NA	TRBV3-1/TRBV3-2	CASSQDRGTNQPQHF	TGTGCCAGCAGCCAAGATAGGGGGACCAATCAGCCCCAGCATTTT
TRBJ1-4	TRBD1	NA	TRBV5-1	CASSLGQGASANPNEKLFF	TGCGCCAGCAGCTTAGGACAGGGGGCTTCGGCCAATCCTAATGAAAAACTGTTTTTT
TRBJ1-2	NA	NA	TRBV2	CATSGGSYGYTF	TGTGCCACCTCGGGAGGTTCCTATGGCTACACCTTC
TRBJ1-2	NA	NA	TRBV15	CATSGTSGLYGYTF	TGTGCCACCAGCGGAACGAGCGGACTCTATGGCTACACCTTC
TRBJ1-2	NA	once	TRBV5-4	CASRRDSYGYTF	TGTGCCAGCAGGCGGGACTCCTATGGCTACACCTTC
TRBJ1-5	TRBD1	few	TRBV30	CAWSTETGRSNQPQHF	TGTGCCTGGAGCACTGAGACAGGGCGTAGCAATCAGCCCCAGCATTTT
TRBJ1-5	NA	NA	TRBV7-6	CASSPQGRGMGPQHF	TGTGCCAGCAGCCCACAGGGACGAGGAATGGGGCCCCAGCATTTT
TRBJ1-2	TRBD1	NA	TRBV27	CASSFVGTGEYGYTF	TGTGCCAGCAGTTTCGTTGGGACAGGGGAGTATGGCTACACCTTC
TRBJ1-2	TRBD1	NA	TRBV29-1	CSVDDKGAGGYTF	TGCAGCGTTGACGACAAGGGGGCGGGTGGCTACACCTTC